One sample yielded the 17 T cell receptor beta chains listed below, sequenced in a study of blood T cell repertoires in COVID-19. TCRdb's copy holds only in-frame clones and misses some; the assay was immunoSEQ multiplex PCR. Of around 210,000 clones detected, 84% appear once; the ten largest clones hold 13%. The sample was peripheral blood. Receptors originate from a human donor in a cohort sampled during active COVID-19.

The rearrangement links TRBV6-5 to TRBJ2-7, with D perhaps TRBD1 (6 bases). V lost 0 bases and J 0 bases, leaving 12 bases between the germline ends. Germline V gene data show CDR1 as MNHEY and CDR2 as SVGAGI. The CDR3 extends over 16 amino acids. CDR3 sequence reads: CASSYSTGQVSYEQYF. The CDR3 DNA reads TGTGCCAGCAGTTACTCAACGGGACAAGTCTCCTACGAGCAGTACTTC.

The chain uses TRBV4-1 and TRBJ1-4; TRBD1 might be the D (6 bases). The germline V and J ends were trimmed by 5 bases and 6 bases, with 16 bases remaining between them. This CDR3 region has 15 residues. Germline CDR1 and CDR2: MGHRA and YSYEKL. CDR3: CASSFRYRDDEKLFF. The CDR3 DNA sequence: TGCGCCAGCAGCTTCCGCTACAGGGACGATGAAAAACTGTTTTTT.

The chain is built from TRBV28 and TRBJ2-1; 7 bases match TRBD2. The CDR3 loop spans 15 amino acids. The germline CDR1 and CDR2 sequences are MDHEN and SYDVKM. Trimming took 7 bases from V and 2 from J; bases not matched to a gene: 8. CDR3 sequence: CASKFLAGPYNEQFF. The CDR3 DNA follows: TGTGCCAGCAAGTTCTTAGCGGGTCCCTACAATGAGCAGTTCTTC.

This clone occurred once. The chain has TRBV5-4 and TRBJ2-7, with a possible D match to TRBD2 (6 bases). V lost 0 bases and J lost 3, with 10 bases in between. Germline values: CDR1 SGHNT, CDR2 YYREEE (reference sequence). CDR3 size: 14 residues. CDR3 amino acids: CASSLGQDYYEQYF. In DNA, the CDR3 is TGTGCCAGCAGCTTGGGTCAGGACTACTACGAGCAGTACTTC.

This clone showed up just a few times. CDR3 sequence reads: CASSAAGAPYGYTF. The CDR3 DNA reads as TGTGCCAGCAGCGCCGCGGGCGCCCCGTATGGCTACACCTTC. The chain couples TRBV9 to TRBJ1-2; no firm D call. The CDR3 sequence is 14 residues long. The ends were cut back, 3 bases at V and 5 bases at J, with 14 bases in the middle. Per the germline V gene, CDR1 is SGDLS and CDR2 is YYNGEE.

The rearrangement links TRBV28 to TRBJ1-3; D is uncertain. Trimming removed 10 bases at V and 4 bases at J, with 17 bases between. Germline loops: CDR1 MDHEN, CDR2 SYDVKM. CDR3 length: 14 amino acids. The CDR3 bases are TGTGCCACCGAGAGAAGCCCTACGGGAAACACCATATATTTT. Amino acid sequence: CATERSPTGNTIYF. Using reference TRBV28 and TRBJ1-3 for the parts outside the CDR3, the full variable domain is DVKVTQSSRYLVKRTGEKVFLECVQDMDHENMFWYRQDPGLGLRLIYFSYDVKMKEKGDIPEGYSVSREKKERFSLILESASTNQTSMYLCATERSPTGNTIYFGEGSWLTVV.

The chain links TRBV2 to TRBJ1-2, with no clear D. Germline V gene data show CDR1 as SNHLY and CDR2 as FYNNEI. This CDR3 has 15 residues. The V end lost 2 bases, the J end lost 3 bases, and 13 bases lay between the germline ends. The CDR3 sequence: CASSEHQAGDYGYTF. CDR3 coding DNA: TGTGCCAGCAGTGAACACCAGGCCGGGGACTATGGCTACACCTTC.

The CDR3 nucleotides are TGCAGCGTTGCGGGGACTAGCGGAACCTACAATGAGCAGTTCTTC. It encodes CSVAGTSGTYNEQFF. V and J are TRBV29-1 and TRBJ2-1, with TRBD2 identical over 11 bases. V lost 4 bases and J lost 2; bases outside the gene matches: 4. Per germline, CDR1 SQVTM and CDR2 ANQGSEA. The CDR3 is 15 amino acids.

Only one count was recorded for this clone. The V gene is TRBV28, the J gene TRBJ1-6; D remains ambiguous. The CDR3 consists of 14 residues. Per germline, CDR1 MDHEN and CDR2 SYDVKM. CDR3 nucleotide sequence: TGTGCAGAGCAGCCCCCAGGACTAAATTCACCCCTCCACTTT. This translates into CAEQPPGLNSPLHF.

The chain carries TRBV11-2 and TRBJ2-2, with D perhaps matching TRBD2 (6 bases). This CDR3 has 16 amino acids. Trimming left V 7 bases short and J 0 bases short, with 15 bases between. The germline V gene encodes CDR1 SGHAT and CDR2 FQNNGV. For the CDR3, the DNA is TGTGCCAGCACCTCTAGCGTTCAAGCGAACACCGGGGAGCTGTTTTTT. Protein product: CASTSSVQANTGELFF.

This clone was counted at least ten times. The V call is TRBV28, the J call TRBJ1-5; D is unresolved. Trimming pared 11 bases from V and 0 bases from J, leaving 14 bases between. The germline V gene has CDR1 MDHEN and CDR2 SYDVKM. The CDR3 runs to 14 residues. The CDR3 region is CACRRVPSNQPQHF. Here the CDR3 DNA reads TGTGCCTGCCGACGGGTACCTAGCAATCAGCCCCAGCATTTT.

About this clone: Within the sample, other DNA sequences also encode this same CDR3. The rearrangement joins TRBV2 to TRBJ2-7; D is unclear. V was pared by 6 bases and J by 2 bases, with 8 bases between. Germline CDR1 reads SNHLY; CDR2 reads FYNNEI. The CDR3 is 12 amino acids. In DNA form, the CDR3 reads TGTGCCAGCAGCCGCCTACCCTACGAGCAGTACTTC. Protein: CASSRLPYEQYF.

This clone has just one count. The chain recombines TRBV11-2 with TRBJ2-1; a weak D match, TRBD2 (5 bases). The CDR3 is 15 amino acids. Trimming took off 5 bases at V and 9 bases at J, with 20 bases between the two ends. From germline, CDR1 is SGHAT and CDR2 FQNNGV. Here the CDR3 reads CASSPTGSRFGEQFF. CDR3 in DNA: TGTGCCAGCAGCCCTACGGGATCCCGGTTTGGTGAGCAGTTCTTC. The full variable domain, its missing parts supplied by reference TRBV11-2 and TRBJ2-1, is EAGVAQSPRYKIIEKRQSVAFWCNPISGHATLYWYQQILGQGPKLLIQFQNNGVVDDSQLPKDRFSAERLKGVDSTLKIQPAKLEDSAVYLCASSPTGSRFGEQFFGPGTRLTVL.

The rearrangement joins TRBV7-6 to TRBJ2-3, with 11 bases aligning to TRBD2. V lost 5 bases, J lost 3 bases, and 7 bases stayed unmatched. This CDR3 spans 16 amino acids. Germline V lookup: CDR1 SGHVS, CDR2 FNYEAQ. CDR3 bases: TGTGCCAGCAGCAGTTTAGCGGGAGGGCCGACAGATACGCAGTATTTT. Its protein is CASSSLAGGPTDTQYF.

The CDR3 coding sequence is TGTGCCAGCAGCTCCCCCGGGACTAGCACCGGTGAGCAGTTCTTC. Protein product: CASSSPGTSTGEQFF. The chain has TRBV5-5 and TRBJ2-1; 9 bases line up with TRBD2. V lost 3 bases and J lost 9; bases outside the gene matches: 10. The CDR3 runs to 15 residues. Germline-derived CDR1 and CDR2 are SGHKS and YYEKEE (reference sequence).

The V gene is TRBV10-1, the J gene TRBJ2-3, with D possibly being TRBD1 (6 bases). CDR1 is WNHNN, CDR2 SYGVQD, per germline (reference sequence). This CDR3 is 14 amino acids long. Trimming pared 6 bases from V and 5 bases from J, leaving 15 bases between. CDR3 sequence: CASRDRNWKDTQYF. For the CDR3, the DNA is TGCGCCAGCAGGGACAGAAACTGGAAAGATACGCAGTATTTT.

The gene calls are TRBV12-5 and TRBJ2-2; 8 bases align to TRBD1. Losses at the gene ends were 4 bases for V and 1 base for J; bases not matched to a gene: 8. The germline gives CDR1 LGHNT, CDR2 FRNRAP. The CDR3 runs to 17 residues. The CDR3 DNA sequence: TGTGCTAGTGGTTCCCAACCCGGGACAGGGAACACCGGGGAGCTGTTTTTT. Its protein is CASGSQPGTGNTGELFF.